Below, 17 T cell receptor beta chains from the same sample are listed, as sequenced in a study of cytomegalovirus exposure and HLA in healthy donors (dated by TCRdb to 2016 to 2017). Library prep was done by the immunoSEQ multiplex PCR assay. TCRdb retrieved this table from immuneACCESS and kept in-frame rearrangements only. Not all clones are present; in checked studies, unresolved V genes account for under half, and no reason is known for the remainder. Present in this sample are 100,000 or so clones, roughly nine tenths of which were seen just once. Under 4.5% of the sample is held by the ten biggest clonotypes. The sample was PBMCs. All receptors derive from a woman younger than 30 in good health and CMV-seropositive.

This clone has a single count. The V call is TRBV13, the J call TRBJ2-5; D is unclear. The CDR3 consists of 17 residues. The V and J ends lost 1 base and 5 bases respectively, with 20 bases between them. Germline V gives CDR1 PRHDT, CDR2 FYEKMQ (reference sequence). The CDR3 sequence: CASSLEAWSAVQETQYF. The CDR3 coding sequence is TGTGCCAGCAGCTTAGAGGCTTGGTCGGCGGTCCAGGAGACCCAGTACTTC.

The chain recombines TRBV28 with TRBJ2-2, with D uncertain. Germline V CDR1 and CDR2: MDHEN, SYDVKM. V lost 3 bases and J 3 bases, leaving 2 bases between the germline ends. The CDR3 spans 12 residues. CDR3 region: CASSFDTGELFF. In nucleotides, the CDR3 is TGTGCCAGCAGTTTCGACACCGGGGAGCTGTTTTTT.

This chain uses TRBV4-2 with TRBJ2-1; TRBD2 agrees at 16 bases. Trimming removed 0 bases from V and 8 bases from J; junction bases left unmatched: 7. The length of the CDR3 is 18 residues. Germline CDR1 and CDR2: LGHNA and YNFKEQ. CDR3 DNA: TGTGCCAGCAGCCAAGAGGGGACTAGCGGGGGGGCAAGGTATGAGCAGTTCTTC. It is translated as CASSQEGTSGGARYEQFF.

This chain joins TRBV19 and TRBJ1-5; possible D gene TRBD1, 5 bases. V lost 6 bases, J lost 7 bases, and 16 bases lay in between. The CDR3 contains 14 residues. Germline V CDR1 and CDR2: LNHDA, SQIVND (reference sequence). The CDR3: CASSSGGNGQPQHF. The DNA for the CDR3 is TGTGCCAGTAGCTCCGGGGGGAACGGGCAGCCCCAGCATTTT.

The gene calls are TRBV4-2 and TRBJ2-3; 13 bases align to TRBD2. The CDR3 totals 17 residues. Germline V lookup: CDR1 LGHNA, CDR2 YNFKEQ. With V trimmed by 4 bases and J by 3 bases, 7 bases remained unmatched. The CDR3 is CASSPRRTSGRTDTQYF. The CDR3 DNA follows: TGTGCCAGCAGCCCCAGAAGGACTAGCGGGAGAACAGATACGCAGTATTTT.

The rearrangement joins TRBV19 to TRBJ1-5; 7 positions agree with TRBD1. CDR3 length equals 20 residues. With 1 base clipped from V and 2 bases from J, the junction kept 17 bases outside the gene matches. Germline values: CDR1 LNHDA, CDR2 SQIVND (reference sequence). CDR3 DNA: TGTGCCAGTAGTATAGTAAAGAAGCTTGAGGGACAGTCCGGCAATCAGCCCCAGCATTTT. Translated, it gives CASSIVKKLEGQSGNQPQHF.

The V and J genes are TRBV5-1 and TRBJ2-1; the D gene is possibly TRBD2 (6 bases). The V gene lost 6 bases and the J gene lost 10 bases, with 17 bases spanning the gap. Germline V CDR1 and CDR2: SGHRS, YFSETQ. The CDR3 consists of 13 residues. For the CDR3, the DNA is TGCGCCAGCACCGGAATTACGGGAGCGGAGCAGTTCTTC. It encodes CASTGITGAEQFF.

This chain uses TRBV6-1 with TRBJ2-7; TRBD2 matches 10 bases. V was clipped by 0 bases and J by 3 bases; unmatched bases: 11. The CDR3 has 18 amino acids. The germline CDR1 and CDR2 sequences are MNHNS and SASEGT. CDR3 loop: CASSEAVPGLATVYEQYF. CDR3 coding DNA: TGTGCCAGCAGTGAAGCTGTCCCGGGACTAGCGACGGTCTACGAGCAGTACTTC.

The DNA for the CDR3 is TGTGCCAGCAGTTTATCAGGGGTGGGGTCCAATGAGCAGTTCTTC. It codes for CASSLSGVGSNEQFF. The chain carries TRBV28 and TRBJ2-1, with TRBD1 as a possible D gene (6 bases). The V end lost 1 base, the J end lost 6 bases, and 13 bases lay between the germline ends. Germline-derived CDR1 and CDR2 are MDHEN and SYDVKM. CDR3 length equals 15 residues.

The chain is built from TRBV19 and TRBJ2-3; tentatively, D is TRBD1 (6 bases). CDR1 and CDR2 from the germline V gene are LNHDA and SQIVND (reference sequence). The CDR3 runs to 14 residues. V lost 8 bases, J lost 4 bases, and 16 bases lay in between. The CDR3 DNA sequence: TGTGCCAGTGCCCTGTGGGGGCAATCAGATACGCAGTATTTT. Translated, it gives CASALWGQSDTQYF.

The chain couples TRBV28 to TRBJ2-1; D not resolved. The germline V gene has CDR1 MDHEN and CDR2 SYDVKM. The CDR3 spans 13 residues. V lost 2 bases, J lost 9 bases, and 11 bases lay in between. CDR3 amino acids: CASSLSLRGEQFF. Written as DNA, the CDR3 is TGTGCCAGCAGTTTAAGTCTGCGAGGTGAGCAGTTCTTC.

For this clone: At one of its ends the junction is not consistent with the germline gene, which may arise from a read error. The chain carries TRBV19 and TRBJ2-4, with 7 bases that match TRBD1. Germline assignment: CDR1 LNHDA and CDR2 SQIVND (reference sequence). The CDR3 totals 12 residues. CDR3 DNA sequence: TGTGCAAGTAGAGGGCAGGGGGTAATTCAGTACTTC. The encoded protein is CASRGQGVIQYF.

The chain links TRBV10-2 to TRBJ2-5; D possibly corresponds to TRBD1 (5 bases). V was shortened by 0 bases and J by 5 bases, with 19 bases between the two germline ends. The CDR3 runs 17 residues. The germline CDR1 and CDR2 sequences are WSHSY and SAAADI. For the CDR3, the DNA is TGCGCCAGCAGTGAGTCGAGTTTTGTGGGGCTGGGGGAGACCCAGTACTTC. This gives the protein CASSESSFVGLGETQYF.

CDR3 loop: CSVQAGTNTGELFF. In DNA form, the CDR3 reads TGCAGCGTCCAAGCGGGAACGAACACCGGGGAGCTGTTTTTT. The chain couples TRBV29-1 to TRBJ2-2; 7 nucleotides align to TRBD2. CDR1 is SQVTM and CDR2 is ANQGSEA in the germline V gene. The CDR3 runs 14 residues. V shed 6 bases and J 0 bases; nucleotides not matched to a gene: 4.

The chain is built from TRBV5-1 and TRBJ1-2, with 7 bases fitting TRBD1. Trimming took 4 bases from V and 6 from J; bases not matched to a gene: 3. Per the germline V gene, CDR1 is SGHRS and CDR2 is YFSETQ. The CDR3 contains 12 residues. In nucleotides, the CDR3 is TGCGCCAGCAGCGAAACAGGGGATGGCTACACCTTC. Translation: CASSETGDGYTF.

The CDR3 here is CASTDREMNIQYF. CDR3 bases: TGTGCCAGCACGGACAGGGAAATGAACATTCAGTACTTC. The J gene is TRBJ2-4, the V gene TRBV2, with TRBD1 matching 8 bases. Germline V gene sequence: CDR1 SNHLY, CDR2 FYNNEI. Trimming cost V 7 bases and J 7 bases; bases outside gene matches: 6. This CDR3 region has 13 residues.

V is TRBV9 and J is TRBJ2-2; D ambiguous. Per germline, CDR1 SGDLS and CDR2 YYNGEE. The CDR3 totals 15 residues. With 0 bases removed from V and 4 bases from J, the gap between germline ends came to 10 bases. The CDR3 is CASSVAAGTTGELFF. The DNA of the CDR3 is TGTGCCAGCAGCGTAGCTGCAGGTACCACCGGGGAGCTGTTTTTT. Looking up the rest from reference TRBV9 and TRBJ2-2 gives the full variable domain: DSGVTQTPKHLITATGQRVTLRCSPRSGDLSVYWYQQSLDQGLQFLIQYYNGEERAKGNILERFSAQQFPDLHSELNLSSLELGDSALYFCASSVAAGTTGELFFGEGSRLTVL.